The source of this T cell receptor beta chain is a study of blood T cell repertoires in COVID-19. For the study at large: Donors in the United States, Italy and Spain gave samples during acute or convalescent COVID-19. PBMCs, B-cell-depleted T cells, or T cells were the source of the cDNA or gDNA that made up the material.

CDR1 is SQVTM and CDR2 is ANQGSEA in the germline V gene. CDR3 length: 17 residues. V shed 6 bases, J shed 0 bases, and the junction held 14 bases outside the gene matches. TCRdb keeps only in-frame clones here, not all; method: immunoSEQ multiplex PCR. Among some 87,000 clones listed, over 80% were seen once. The sequenced material came from peripheral blood. The clonotype was recovered from a woman aged 55-69 years with active COVID-19. This chain joins TRBV29-1 and TRBJ1-3, with TRBD1 matching over 7 bases. CDR3 nucleotide sequence: TGCAGCGTCCTCGCTAATAAGGACAGGAACTCTGGAAACACCATATATTTT. Its protein product is CSVLANKDRNSGNTIYF.